These 8 T cell receptor beta chains were sequenced from one sample in a study of blood T cells in healthy people across ages. A second PCR, run for roughly 7 to 11 cycles, used a sample-barcoded 5' primer plus a J-beta primer mix. TCRdb processed the 5' RACE reads anew with MiXCR; each CDR3 protein has one entry. The sample holds around 1.5 million distinct CDR3 sequences, roughly 40% seen once. The sequencing input was blood. The origin of the receptors is a woman in her late teens or twenties in good health.

The chain joins TRBV18 to TRBJ2-4; 7 positions agree with TRBD1. The DNA end is a closer match to TRBJ2-7, so the J assignment may be wrong. Germline CDR1 KGHSH, CDR2 LQKENI. This CDR3 is built from 13 residues. The CDR3 nucleotides read TGTGCCAGCTCACAAAAACAGGGGCTCGAGCAGTACTTC. As protein: CASSQKQGLEQYF.

The V call is TRBV27, the J call TRBJ2-7; TRBD2 matches at 12 bases. The J call may be in error: the DNA end matches TRBJ2-5 better. The CDR3 covers 16 residues. Looked up from germline, CDR1 is MNHEY and CDR2 is SMNVEV (reference sequence). CDR3 region: CASSQRASGRVETQYF. CDR3 in DNA: TGTGCCAGCAGTCAAAGGGCTAGCGGGAGGGTGGAGACCCAGTACTTC.

The V and J genes are TRBV20-1 and TRBJ2-1, with 7 bases lining up with TRBD2. Losses at the gene ends were 5 bases for V and 2 bases for J; bases not matched to a gene: 6. Germline CDR1 DFQATT, CDR2 SNEGSKA (reference sequence). The CDR3 covers 14 residues. The CDR3 is CSAGSGPTYNEQFF. CDR3 nucleotide sequence: TGCAGTGCTGGTAGCGGGCCAACCTACAATGAGCAGTTCTTC.

Details on this clonotype: Relative to the germline gene, one junction end is altered; a read error may explain this. V gene TRBV11-2 combines with J gene TRBJ2-7; D call uncertain. The CDR3 extends over 12 amino acids. Germline V gene lookup returns CDR1 SGHAT and CDR2 FQNNGV. The CDR3 sequence is CASSLRSYGQYF. DNA for the CDR3: TGTGCCAGCAGCTTAAGGAGCTACGGGCAGTACTTC.

This chain links TRBV25-1 with TRBJ2-1; the D is unclear. The V end was cut by 7 bases, the J end by 13 bases, with 14 bases between. The CDR3 has 11 residues. Germline V gene lookup returns CDR1 MGHDK and CDR2 SYGVNS. The CDR3 loop reads CASNQEETQFF. CDR3 coding DNA: TGTGCCAGCAACCAGGAAGAGACCCAGTTCTTC.

This clonotype has only a few counts. The chain couples TRBV6-5 to TRBJ2-3; TRBD2 matches 7 bases. The germline CDR1 and CDR2 sequences are MNHEY and SVGAGI. With 2 bases clipped from V and 3 bases from J, the junction kept 17 bases outside the gene matches. The CDR3 runs to 19 residues. The chain's CDR3 is CASSYPGFRGVVSTDTQYF. In DNA form, the CDR3 reads TGTGCCAGCAGTTACCCGGGGTTCCGGGGGGTAGTTTCGACAGATACGCAGTATTTT.

The V call is TRBV4-1, the J call TRBJ2-2, with 7 bases matching TRBD2. With V trimmed by 3 bases and J by 0 bases, 7 bases remained unmatched. The CDR3 spans 17 residues. CDR1 and CDR2 (germline): MGHRA, YSYEKL. The CDR3 loop reads CASSQTTAGSNTGELFF. DNA of the CDR3: TGCGCCAGCAGCCAGACTACAGCGGGGTCGAACACCGGGGAGCTGTTTTTT.

This clonotype was observed a few times. This rearrangement joins TRBV7-3 to TRBJ2-3, with 9 bases matching TRBD2. Trimming removed 5 bases from V and 7 bases from J; junction bases left unmatched: 7. The length of the CDR3 is 14 residues. Germline V gives CDR1 SGHTA, CDR2 FQGTGA. CDR3 DNA sequence: TGTGCCAGCAGCCCGCCGGGACTAGCAAATACGCAGTATTTT. Amino acid sequence: CASSPPGLANTQYF.